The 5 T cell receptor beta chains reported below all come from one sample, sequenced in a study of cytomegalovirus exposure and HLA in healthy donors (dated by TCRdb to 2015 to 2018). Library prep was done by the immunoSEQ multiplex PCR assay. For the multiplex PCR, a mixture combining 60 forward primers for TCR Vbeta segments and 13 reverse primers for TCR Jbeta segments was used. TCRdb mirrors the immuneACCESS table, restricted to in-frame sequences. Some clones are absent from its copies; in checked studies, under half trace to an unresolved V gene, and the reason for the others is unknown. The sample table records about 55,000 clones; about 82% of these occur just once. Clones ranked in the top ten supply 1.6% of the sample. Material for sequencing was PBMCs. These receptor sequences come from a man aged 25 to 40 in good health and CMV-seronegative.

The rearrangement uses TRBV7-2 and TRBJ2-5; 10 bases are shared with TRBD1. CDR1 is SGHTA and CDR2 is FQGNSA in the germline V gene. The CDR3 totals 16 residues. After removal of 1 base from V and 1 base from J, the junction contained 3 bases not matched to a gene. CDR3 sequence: CASSLVDRGIQETQYF. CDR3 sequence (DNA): TGTGCCAGCAGCTTAGTGGACAGGGGGATCCAAGAGACCCAGTACTTC.

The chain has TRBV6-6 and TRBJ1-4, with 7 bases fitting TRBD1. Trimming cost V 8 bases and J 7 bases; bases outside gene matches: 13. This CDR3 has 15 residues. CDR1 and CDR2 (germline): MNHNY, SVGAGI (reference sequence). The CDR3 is CASALGGQLGEKLFF. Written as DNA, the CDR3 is TGTGCCAGCGCCCTGGGGGGACAGTTAGGTGAAAAACTGTTTTTT.

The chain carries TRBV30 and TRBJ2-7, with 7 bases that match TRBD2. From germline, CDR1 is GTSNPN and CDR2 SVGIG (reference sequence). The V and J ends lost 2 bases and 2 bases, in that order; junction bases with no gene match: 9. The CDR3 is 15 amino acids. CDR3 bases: TGTGCCTGGAGTTCGGGGTCTGGGGGGGCCTACGAGCAGTACTTC. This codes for CAWSSGSGGAYEQYF.

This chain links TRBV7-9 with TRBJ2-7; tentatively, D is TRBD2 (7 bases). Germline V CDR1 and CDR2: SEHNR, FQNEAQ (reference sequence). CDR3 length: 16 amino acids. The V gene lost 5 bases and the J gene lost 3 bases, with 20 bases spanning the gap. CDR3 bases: TGTGCCAGCAGCCCCTCCGAGGGGAGGGGGGTCTACGAGCAGTACTTC. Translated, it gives CASSPSEGRGVYEQYF.

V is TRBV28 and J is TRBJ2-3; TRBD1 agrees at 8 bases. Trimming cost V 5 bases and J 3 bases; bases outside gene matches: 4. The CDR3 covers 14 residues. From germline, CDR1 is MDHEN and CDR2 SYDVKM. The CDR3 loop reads CASSTGQGTDTQYF. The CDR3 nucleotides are TGTGCCAGCAGTACCGGACAGGGAACAGATACGCAGTATTTT.